The entry below gives a single TCR beta chain sequence along with its context. Antigen: not known. At one boundary the junction diverges from the germline segment, which might be a read error. This record belongs to a study of blood T cells in healthy people across ages. Germline loops: CDR1 SGHRS, CDR2 YFSETQ. This CDR3 has 15 residues. The authors ran a second PCR of 7 to 11 cycles using a sample-barcoded 5' primer and a J-beta primer mix. Any given sample supplied a minimum of 2.5 million CDR3-containing paired-end reads. TCRdb used MiXCR to reprocess the 5' RACE reads, holding one entry per CDR3 protein. The table records about 800,000 distinct CDR3 sequences, around half of them present only once. Findings and caveats of the study: While age rose, TCR beta diversity per million T cells dropped in a roughly linear way. Higher diversity, along with more naive CD4+ cells, distinguished long-lived donors from aged donors.

The sequence was collected from a man of 80 years or more in good health. The sequenced material came from blood. The chain links TRBV5-1 to TRBJ2-7, with D possibly being TRBD2 (6 bases). In nucleotides, the CDR3 is TGTGCCAGCAGCTTAGGTGGCGCGGGATCCTACGAGCAGTACTTC. It specifies CASSLGGAGSYEQYF. Filled out from reference TRBV5-1 and TRBJ2-7, the complete variable domain reads KAGVTQTPRYLIKTRGQQVTLSCSPISGHRSVSWYQQTPGQGLQFLFEYFSETQRNKGNFPGRFSGRQFSNSRSEMNVSTLELGDSALYLCASSLGGAGSYEQYFGPGTRLTVT.